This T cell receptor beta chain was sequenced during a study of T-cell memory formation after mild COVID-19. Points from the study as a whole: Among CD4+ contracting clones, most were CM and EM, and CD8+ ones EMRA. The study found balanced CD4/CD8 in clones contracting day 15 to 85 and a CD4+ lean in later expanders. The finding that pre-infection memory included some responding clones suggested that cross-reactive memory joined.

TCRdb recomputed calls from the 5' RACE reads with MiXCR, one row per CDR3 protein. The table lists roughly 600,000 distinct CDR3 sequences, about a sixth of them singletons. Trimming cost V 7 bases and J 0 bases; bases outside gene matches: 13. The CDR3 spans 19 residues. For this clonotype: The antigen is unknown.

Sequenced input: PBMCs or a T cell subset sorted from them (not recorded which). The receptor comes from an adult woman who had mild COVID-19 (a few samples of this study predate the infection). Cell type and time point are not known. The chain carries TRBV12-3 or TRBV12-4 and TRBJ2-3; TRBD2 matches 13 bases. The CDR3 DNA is TGTGCCAGCACCCCCGGGGTTGTGGGACTAGCGGGAAGCACAGATACGCAGTATTTT. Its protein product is CASTPGVVGLAGSTDTQYF.